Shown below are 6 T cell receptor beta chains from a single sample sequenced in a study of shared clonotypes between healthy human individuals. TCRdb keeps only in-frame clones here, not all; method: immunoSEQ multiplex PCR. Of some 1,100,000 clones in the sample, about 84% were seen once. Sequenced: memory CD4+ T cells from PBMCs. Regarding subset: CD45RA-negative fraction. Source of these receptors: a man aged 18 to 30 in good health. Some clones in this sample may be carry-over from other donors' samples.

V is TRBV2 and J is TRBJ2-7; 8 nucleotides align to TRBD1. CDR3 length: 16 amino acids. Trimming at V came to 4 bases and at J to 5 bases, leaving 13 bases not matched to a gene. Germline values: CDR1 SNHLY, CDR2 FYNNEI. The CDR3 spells CASSAGLGQGSDEQYF. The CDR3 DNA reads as TGTGCCAGCAGTGCGGGGCTAGGACAGGGTAGCGACGAGCAGTACTTC. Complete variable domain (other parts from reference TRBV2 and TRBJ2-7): EPEVTQTPSHQVTQMGQEVILRCVPISNHLYFYWYRQILGQKVEFLVSFYNNEISEKSEIFDDQFSVERPDGSNFTLKIRSTKLEDSAMYFCASSAGLGQGSDEQYFGPGTRLTVT.

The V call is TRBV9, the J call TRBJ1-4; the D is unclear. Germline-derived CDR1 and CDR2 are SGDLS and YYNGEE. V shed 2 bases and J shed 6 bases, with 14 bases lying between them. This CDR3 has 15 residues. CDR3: CASSVMGGYDEKLFF. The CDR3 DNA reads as TGTGCCAGCAGCGTCATGGGAGGGTACGATGAAAAACTGTTTTTT.

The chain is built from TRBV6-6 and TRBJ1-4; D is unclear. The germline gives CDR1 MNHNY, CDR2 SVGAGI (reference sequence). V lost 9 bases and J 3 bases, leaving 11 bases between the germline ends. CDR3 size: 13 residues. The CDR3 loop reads CASYRAPNEKLFF. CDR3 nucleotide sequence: TGTGCCAGTTACAGAGCCCCTAATGAAAAACTGTTTTTT.

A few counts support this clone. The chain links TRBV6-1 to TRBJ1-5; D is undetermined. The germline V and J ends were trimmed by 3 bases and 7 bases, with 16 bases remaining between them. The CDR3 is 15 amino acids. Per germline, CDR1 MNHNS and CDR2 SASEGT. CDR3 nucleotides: TGTGCCAGCAGTGAGGGAGGGCAGTCGAGGCAGCCCCAGCATTTT. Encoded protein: CASSEGGQSRQPQHF.

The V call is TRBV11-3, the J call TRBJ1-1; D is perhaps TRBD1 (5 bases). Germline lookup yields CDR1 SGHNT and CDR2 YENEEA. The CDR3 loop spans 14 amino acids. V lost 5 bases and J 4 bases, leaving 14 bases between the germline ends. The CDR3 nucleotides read TGTGCCAGCAGCCGAGAAGCGGGGGTCACTGAAGCTTTCTTT. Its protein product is CASSREAGVTEAFF.

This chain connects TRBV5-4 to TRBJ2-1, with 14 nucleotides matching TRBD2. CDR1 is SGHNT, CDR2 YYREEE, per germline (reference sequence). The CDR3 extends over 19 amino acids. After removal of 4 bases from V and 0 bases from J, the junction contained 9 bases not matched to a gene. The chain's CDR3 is CASSLGLAGGANSYNEQFF. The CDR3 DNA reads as TGTGCCAGCAGCCTAGGACTAGCGGGAGGTGCGAACTCCTACAATGAGCAGTTCTTC.